This T cell receptor beta chain was sequenced for a study of blood T cell repertoires in COVID-19. Study summary: Acute and convalescent COVID-19 samples came from the United States, Italy and Spain.

V lost 10 bases, J lost 1 base, and 11 bases lay in between. Germline V gene sequence: CDR1 MNHNY, CDR2 SVGAGI (reference sequence). This CDR3 is built from 14 residues. Authors' methods: Reference gene primer amplification yielded estimated nucleated cell counts. Method: immunoSEQ multiplex PCR; TCRdb's copy keeps in-frame clones and lacks some. That table gives V, J and clone size, and the DNA gave D and trimming. The table records tens of thousands of clones, more than 80% of them present only once. This clone showed up just once. Sequences were obtained from peripheral blood. The chain recombines TRBV6-6 with TRBJ2-6, with D tentatively TRBD2 (6 bases). This receptor was obtained from a man at least 80 years old with COVID-19, enrolled during active disease. The CDR3 spells CATHRESGANVLTF. As DNA, the CDR3 is TGTGCCACCCACCGGGAGTCTGGGGCCAACGTCCTGACTTTC.